This TCR beta chain came from a study of T cells after yellow fever vaccination. TCRdb reprocessed the 5' RACE reads with MiXCR, giving one entry per CDR3 protein. The sample has approximately 550,000 distinct CDR3 sequences; roughly 21% are singletons. Germline loops: CDR1 SGHDN, CDR2 FVKESK. The V end lost 2 bases, the J end lost 10 bases, and 9 bases lay between the germline ends. The CDR3 runs 11 residues. This clonotype was seen a few times. Sequenced material: PBMCs, taken 15 days after the yellow fever booster vaccination. The TCR comes from a man between 25 and 39 years old who received the YFV17D yellow fever vaccine. This chain connects TRBV14 to TRBJ2-7; D call uncertain. The CDR3 nucleotides read TGTGCCAGCAGCCAATTCGTTCAACAGTACTTC. Protein sequence: CASSQFVQQYF.